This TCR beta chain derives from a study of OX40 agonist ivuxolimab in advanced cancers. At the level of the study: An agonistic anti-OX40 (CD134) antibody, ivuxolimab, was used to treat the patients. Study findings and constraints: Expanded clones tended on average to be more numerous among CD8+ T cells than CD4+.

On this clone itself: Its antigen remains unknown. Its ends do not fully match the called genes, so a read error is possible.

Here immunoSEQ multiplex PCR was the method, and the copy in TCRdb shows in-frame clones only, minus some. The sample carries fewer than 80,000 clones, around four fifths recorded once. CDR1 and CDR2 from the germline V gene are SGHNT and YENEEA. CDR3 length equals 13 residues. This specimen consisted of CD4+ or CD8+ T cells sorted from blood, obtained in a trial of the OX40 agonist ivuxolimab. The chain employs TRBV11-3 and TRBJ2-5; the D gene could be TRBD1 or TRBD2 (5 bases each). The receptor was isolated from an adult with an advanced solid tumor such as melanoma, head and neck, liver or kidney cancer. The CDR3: CASRSQGVLGPDF. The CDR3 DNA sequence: TGTGCCAGCAGATCTCAGGGTGTACTAGGGCCGGACTTC.